One sample yielded the 27 T cell receptor beta chains listed below, sequenced in a study of blood T cell repertoires in COVID-19. Some clones are missing from TCRdb's copy, which holds only in-frame ones; the method was immunoSEQ multiplex PCR. The data contain 75,000 to 100,000 clones, around 88% of them singletons. Sequenced: peripheral blood. The receptors come from a man aged 55 to 69 with acute or convalescent COVID-19.

The chain links TRBV2 to TRBJ1-4, with 10 bases aligning to TRBD1. Germline lookup yields CDR1 SNHLY and CDR2 FYNNEI. The junction had 5 bases not matched to a gene; V was cut back by 10 bases and J by 3 bases. The CDR3 totals 14 residues. Here the CDR3 reads CANRQGAANEKLFF. The DNA for the CDR3 is TGTGCCAACCGACAGGGGGCAGCTAATGAAAAACTGTTTTTT. The full variable domain, with the rest looked up from reference TRBV2 and TRBJ1-4, is EPEVTQTPSHQVTQMGQEVILRCVPISNHLYFYWYRQILGQKVEFLVSFYNNEISEKSEIFDDQFSVERPDGSNFTLKIRSTKLEDSAMYFCANRQGAANEKLFFGSGTQLSVL.

This clone was recorded only once. The chain employs TRBV11-2 and TRBJ2-7; the D gene is possibly TRBD1 (6 bases). CDR1 is SGHAT, CDR2 FQNNGV, per germline. The V and J ends lost 5 bases and 2 bases respectively, with 13 bases between them. The CDR3 sequence is 14 residues long. The CDR3 is CASSQVGGPYEQYF. In nucleotides, the CDR3 is TGTGCCAGCAGCCAAGTTGGGGGCCCCTACGAGCAGTACTTC.

This chain connects TRBV2 to TRBJ1-1; 8 bases line up with TRBD1. Looked up from germline, CDR1 is SNHLY and CDR2 is FYNNEI. The V and J ends lost 9 bases and 5 bases, in that order; junction bases with no gene match: 8. CDR3 length: 13 residues. The CDR3 nucleotides read TGTGCCAGTAACAGGGGGGTTTGGACTGAAGCTTTCTTT. Translated, it gives CASNRGVWTEAFF.

The rearrangement links TRBV19 to TRBJ1-3; 8 bases align to TRBD1. With V trimmed by 5 bases and J by 0 bases, 9 bases remained unmatched. CDR1 and CDR2 from the germline V gene are LNHDA and SQIVND (reference sequence). The CDR3 contains 17 residues. The CDR3 loop is CASSPRTGRISGNTIYF. As DNA, the CDR3 is TGTGCCAGTAGTCCCCGGACAGGGCGAATCTCTGGAAACACCATATATTTT.

The genes are TRBV2 and TRBJ2-1, with 11 bases identical to TRBD2. The CDR3 sequence is 16 residues long. J was trimmed by 7 bases and V by 5 bases; bases with no gene match: 10. Germline assignment: CDR1 SNHLY and CDR2 FYNNEI. The CDR3 nucleotides are TGTGCCAGCAGTTCCTTTACTAGCGGGGGTCGTAATGAGCAGTTCTTC. Its protein is CASSSFTSGGRNEQFF.

This clone was recorded once. The genes are TRBV7-2 and TRBJ2-3, with 7 bases fitting TRBD1. Germline V lookup: CDR1 SGHTA, CDR2 FQGNSA. The CDR3 is 14 residues long. V was pared by 8 bases and J by 6 bases, with 11 bases of the junction left unmatched. The CDR3 nucleotides read TGTGCCAGCCAGACAGGGTTTGGTGAGGATACGCAGTATTTT. Translating it yields CASQTGFGEDTQYF.

The rearrangement uses TRBV19 and TRBJ1-6; 7 bases agree with TRBD1. With 7 bases clipped from V and 7 bases from J, the junction kept 7 bases outside the gene matches. The germline gives CDR1 LNHDA, CDR2 SQIVND (reference sequence). The CDR3 covers 14 residues. The CDR3 DNA sequence: TGTGCCAGTAACCCGACAGGGAAAAATTCACCCCTCCACTTT. Its translation is CASNPTGKNSPLHF.

The chain has TRBV5-6 and TRBJ2-5; 8 bases fit TRBD2. CDR1 and CDR2 from the germline V gene are SGHDT and YYEEEE. The length of the CDR3 is 14 residues. V was clipped by 4 bases and J by 1 base; unmatched bases: 3. The CDR3 DNA is TGTGCCAGCAGCCGAGGGACTAGCCAAGAGACCCAGTACTTC. It encodes CASSRGTSQETQYF.

The V call is TRBV7-6, the J call TRBJ2-3; D remains ambiguous. The CDR3 covers 16 residues. Between the trimmed V and J ends, which lost 2 bases and 2 bases, there was a span of 14 bases. Germline CDR1 SGHVS, CDR2 FNYEAQ. The CDR3 DNA is TGTGCCAGCAGCTTAAATTCCCAAATCCCCACAGATACGCAGTATTTT. This encodes CASSLNSQIPTDTQYF. Variable domain in full (rest from reference TRBV7-6 and TRBJ2-3): GAGVSQSPRYKVTKRGQDVALRCDPISGHVSLYWYRQALGQGPEFLTYFNYEAQQDKSGLPNDRFSAERPEGSISTLTIQRTEQRDSAMYRCASSLNSQIPTDTQYFGPGTRLTVL.

The chain combines TRBV14 with TRBJ2-1; maybe TRBD2 (6 bases). The length of the CDR3 is 14 residues. Trimming took off 1 base at V and 2 bases at J, with 6 bases between the two ends. Looked up from germline, CDR1 is SGHDN and CDR2 is FVKESK. The CDR3 loop is CASSQGGAYNEQFF. The CDR3 nucleotides read TGTGCCAGCAGCCAAGGCGGGGCCTACAATGAGCAGTTCTTC.

The chain links TRBV5-1 to TRBJ2-2, with no clear D. CDR3 length: 15 amino acids. CDR1 is SGHRS, CDR2 YFSETQ, per germline. V was cut by 0 bases and J by 0 bases, with 6 bases left in between. The CDR3 is CASSLGTANTGELFF. The CDR3 nucleotides are TGCGCCAGCAGCTTGGGTACAGCGAACACCGGGGAGCTGTTTTTT.

V gene TRBV6-2 or TRBV6-3 combines with J gene TRBJ1-5; 8 bases fit TRBD1. CDR1 and CDR2 (germline): MNHEY, SVGEGT. The CDR3 length is 17 residues. The V and J ends lost 6 bases and 4 bases, in that order; junction bases with no gene match: 14. CDR3 nucleotide sequence: TGTGCCAGCAGCTATAGACTCGGACAGGGAAGTAATCAGCCCCAGCATTTT. It encodes CASSYRLGQGSNQPQHF.

In DNA, the CDR3 is TGTGCCAGCAGCGGGGGTGACAGCGGGAATGAGCAGTTCTTC. This encodes CASSGGDSGNEQFF. J is TRBJ2-1 and V is TRBV9, with TRBD2 as a possible D gene (6 bases). The CDR3 has 14 amino acids. CDR1 and CDR2 from the germline V gene are SGDLS and YYNGEE. V shed 3 bases and J shed 7 bases, with 14 bases lying between them.

A single count supports this clone. The chain combines TRBV10-3 with TRBJ1-6; maybe TRBD1 (5 bases). The CDR3 length is 15 residues. Germline V gene sequence: CDR1 ENHRY, CDR2 SYGVKD. The V gene lost 0 bases and the J gene lost 7 bases, with 10 bases spanning the gap. CDR3 nucleotide sequence: TGTGCCATCAGTGAGTCTGACAGCCCGAATTCACCCCTCCACTTT. Translation gives CAISESDSPNSPLHF.

Only one count was recorded for this clone. J is TRBJ2-5 and V is TRBV2; D is possibly TRBD1 (6 bases). V was clipped by 4 bases and J by 5 bases, with 11 bases between them. The CDR3 is made up of 13 amino acids. Germline loops: CDR1 SNHLY, CDR2 FYNNEI. The DNA of the CDR3 is TGTGCCAGCAGTGCCCGGACAGTGGAGACCCAGTACTTC. Protein: CASSARTVETQYF.

This CDR3 is CASSHRESGANVLTF. The CDR3 DNA reads as TGTGCCAGCAGCCACAGGGAATCTGGGGCCAACGTCCTGACTTTC. The chain recombines TRBV7-9 with TRBJ2-6, with D possibly TRBD1 on 6 matching bases. Germline V lookup: CDR1 SEHNR, CDR2 FQNEAQ (reference sequence). The germline V and J ends were trimmed by 5 bases and 1 base, with 9 bases remaining between them. CDR3 length equals 15 residues. The variable domain in full, completed from reference TRBV7-9 and TRBJ2-6, reads DTGVSQNPRHKITKRGQNVTFRCDPISEHNRLYWYRQTLGQGPEFLTYFQNEAQLEKSRLLSDRFSAERPKGSFSTLEIQRTEQGDSAMYLCASSHRESGANVLTFGAGSRLTVL.

The rearrangement joins TRBV19 to TRBJ2-3; tentatively, D is TRBD1 (6 bases). Germline V lookup: CDR1 LNHDA, CDR2 SQIVND (reference sequence). This CDR3 comprises 17 residues. The V gene lost 1 base and the J gene lost 2 bases, with 16 bases spanning the gap. CDR3 DNA sequence: TGTGCCAGTAGTATAGCTGTAGGGGGACCGTACACAGATACGCAGTATTTT. Translating gives CASSIAVGGPYTDTQYF.

The rearrangement uses TRBV6-2 or TRBV6-3 and TRBJ1-1; D is unresolved. Germline-derived CDR1 and CDR2 are MNHEY and SVGEGT. The CDR3 runs 13 residues. V was pared by 5 bases and J by 1 base, with 8 bases between. CDR3 sequence reads: CASSKTQNTEAFF. CDR3 DNA sequence: TGTGCCAGCAGTAAGACACAGAACACTGAAGCTTTCTTT.

CDR3 residues: CASTQGQGGGYTF. CDR3 DNA: TGTGCCAGCACGCAAGGCCAGGGAGGTGGCTACACCTTC. This chain connects TRBV7-9 to TRBJ1-2; a possible D gene is TRBD1 (5 bases). The ends were cut back, 7 bases at V and 7 bases at J, with 16 bases in the middle. The CDR3 is 13 residues long. Germline assignment: CDR1 SEHNR and CDR2 FQNEAQ (reference sequence). The full variable domain, with the rest looked up from reference TRBV7-9 and TRBJ1-2, is DTGVSQNPRHKITKRGQNVTFRCDPISEHNRLYWYRQTLGQGPEFLTYFQNEAQLEKSRLLSDRFSAERPKGSFSTLEIQRTEQGDSAMYLCASTQGQGGGYTFGSGTRLTVV.

The CDR3 sequence is CASSSTGTGYQETQYF. CDR3 coding DNA: TGTGCCAGCAGCTCTACCGGGACAGGGTACCAAGAGACCCAGTACTTC. This chain uses TRBV5-8 with TRBJ2-5, with 9 bases that match TRBD1. CDR1 is SGHTS and CDR2 is YDEGEE in the germline V gene. V trimming: 3 bases; J trimming: 0 bases; junction bases outside the gene matches: 6. This CDR3 comprises 16 residues.

The J gene is TRBJ1-6, the V gene TRBV19; 7 nucleotides align to TRBD1. V trimming: 8 bases; J trimming: 11 bases; junction bases outside the gene matches: 9. Germline V gene sequence: CDR1 LNHDA, CDR2 SQIVND (reference sequence). The CDR3 sequence is 13 residues long. The CDR3 DNA follows: TGTGCCAGTTCGCCGGGACAGAGGCCACCCCTCCACTTT. This codes for CASSPGQRPPLHF.

This chain links TRBV2 with TRBJ1-1; TRBD1 might be the D (6 bases). V was pared by 7 bases and J by 7 bases, with 19 bases between. The CDR3 is 14 residues long. Per the germline V gene, CDR1 is SNHLY and CDR2 is FYNNEI. CDR3 nucleotide sequence: TGTGCCAGCACCCCCAGGACAGTCGCTGGTGAAGCTTTCTTT. Translating it yields CASTPRTVAGEAFF.

This clone was counted a few times. The chain combines TRBV7-2 with TRBJ1-4; TRBD1 matches at 8 bases. The CDR3 has 16 amino acids. The J segment lost 1 base and the V segment lost 4 bases, leaving 5 bases of the junction unmatched. Germline V gene data show CDR1 as SGHTA and CDR2 as FQGNSA. CDR3 region: CASSSTGVVTNEKLFF. In DNA, the CDR3 is TGTGCCAGCAGCTCGACAGGGGTTGTAACTAATGAAAAACTGTTTTTT.

This chain uses TRBV30 with TRBJ1-1; a possible D gene is TRBD1 (5 bases). Trimming shortened V by 3 bases and J by 2 bases, and 13 bases separated the two germline ends. This CDR3 is 14 amino acids long. Germline loops: CDR1 GTSNPN, CDR2 SVGIG (reference sequence). CDR3 in amino acids: CAWSEGAFNTEAFF. Written as DNA, the CDR3 is TGTGCCTGGAGCGAAGGGGCCTTTAACACTGAAGCTTTCTTT.

J is TRBJ1-2 and V is TRBV19; no definite D call. The length of the CDR3 is 15 residues. V was clipped by 5 bases and J by 0 bases, with 13 bases between them. Germline V gives CDR1 LNHDA, CDR2 SQIVND (reference sequence). The CDR3 nucleotides are TGTGCCAGTAGTCAGGAGGCTGGAGCTAACTATGGCTACACCTTC. Encoded protein: CASSQEAGANYGYTF.

The V call is TRBV19, the J call TRBJ2-7; 7 nucleotides align to TRBD1. With V trimmed by 5 bases and J by 5 bases, 9 bases remained unmatched. This CDR3 region has 14 residues. The germline gives CDR1 LNHDA, CDR2 SQIVND (reference sequence). DNA of the CDR3: TGTGCCAGTAGTGATCAAAGGGGGCCGGACGAGCAGTACTTC. Translation: CASSDQRGPDEQYF. Drawing the rest from reference TRBV19 and TRBJ2-7, the complete variable domain is DGGITQSPKYLFRKEGQNVTLSCEQNLNHDAMYWYRQDPGQGLRLIYYSQIVNDFQKGDIAEGYSVSREKKESFPLTVTSAQKNPTAFYLCASSDQRGPDEQYFGPGTRLTVT.

This chain joins TRBV25-1 and TRBJ1-5, with 7 nucleotides matching TRBD1. J gave up 9 bases and V 4 bases, and 6 bases lay outside the gene matches. The CDR3 runs 13 residues. Germline values: CDR1 MGHDK, CDR2 SYGVNS. The CDR3 coding sequence is TGTGCCAGCAGTGGATCAAACAGGGGGCCCCAGCATTTT. As protein: CASSGSNRGPQHF.